Listed here are 27 T cell receptor beta chains from one sample, sequenced in a study of T cell repertoires and Cas9 in healthy adults. The data were produced by immunoSEQ multiplex PCR, yet TCRdb's version contains in-frame clones alone and is incomplete. This sample has about 22,000 clones, with 75% to 95% found just once. Sequencing was carried out using CD4+ effector T cells (CD127+, CD25-, CD137-, CD154-) from PBMCs; culture status not recorded. The origin of the receptors is a human donor in good health.

The gene calls are TRBV29-1 and TRBJ1-4, with no clear D. V lost 4 bases, J lost 4 bases, and 13 bases lay in between. Germline assignment: CDR1 SQVTM and CDR2 ANQGSEA. CDR3 size: 14 residues. In DNA, the CDR3 is TGCAGCGTTGCCACCAGGCCTATTAATGAAAAACTGTTTTTT. Protein sequence: CSVATRPINEKLFF.

The chain couples TRBV19 to TRBJ2-3; D may match TRBD1 or TRBD2 (5 bases each). V was cut by 8 bases and J by 1 base, with 10 bases left in between. Germline V gene sequence: CDR1 LNHDA, CDR2 SQIVND (reference sequence). The CDR3 sequence is 13 residues long. This CDR3 is CASGDHGTDTQYF. For the CDR3, the DNA is TGTGCCAGTGGGGACCACGGCACAGATACGCAGTATTTT.

This chain joins TRBV7-6 and TRBJ2-5; 8 bases agree with TRBD2. This CDR3 region has 18 residues. V was clipped by 1 base and J by 0 bases; unmatched bases: 10. The germline gives CDR1 SGHVS, CDR2 FNYEAQ. The CDR3 sequence is CASSLGASGRSYQETQYF. The CDR3 nucleotides read TGTGCCAGCAGCTTAGGCGCTAGCGGGCGCTCTTACCAAGAGACCCAGTACTTC.

The gene calls are TRBV7-9 and TRBJ2-5; TRBD2 is a possible D gene (5 bases). V was cut by 4 bases and J by 1 base, with 13 bases left in between. The CDR3 consists of 15 residues. Germline assignment: CDR1 SEHNR and CDR2 FQNEAQ (reference sequence). The chain's CDR3 is CASSSGSDIQETQYF. In DNA, the CDR3 is TGTGCCAGCAGCTCGGGATCTGACATCCAAGAGACCCAGTACTTC.

CDR3 DNA: TGTGCCAGCCGTCCCCGCGGACTAGCGGGGGGCCCTTTGTCCGAGCAGTACTTC. This sequence encodes CASRPRGLAGGPLSEQYF. The V gene is TRBV2, the J gene TRBJ2-7; 14 positions match TRBD2. This CDR3 is 18 amino acids long. Per germline, CDR1 SNHLY and CDR2 FYNNEI. Trimming removed 8 bases from V and 6 bases from J; junction bases left unmatched: 18.

This clone appeared a single time. The chain has TRBV28 and TRBJ2-4; 7 bases map to TRBD1. Trimming removed 2 bases from V and 8 bases from J; junction bases left unmatched: 6. The CDR3 length is 14 residues. CDR1 and CDR2 from the germline V gene are MDHEN and SYDVKM. The CDR3 sequence is CASSLTAGGYIQYF. The CDR3 DNA reads TGTGCCAGCAGTTTAACCGCAGGGGGATACATTCAGTACTTC.

The J gene is TRBJ2-6, the V gene TRBV5-4; 10 bases match TRBD2. Germline CDR1 reads SGHNT; CDR2 reads YYREEE (reference sequence). Trimming removed 0 bases from V and 4 bases from J; junction bases left unmatched: 7. The CDR3 is made up of 18 amino acids. CDR3 amino acids: CASSLDPGLASGANVLTF. The CDR3 DNA sequence: TGTGCCAGCAGCTTGGATCCGGGACTAGCGTCCGGGGCCAACGTCCTGACTTTC.

V is TRBV5-6 and J is TRBJ1-2; D is uncertain. The length of the CDR3 is 12 residues. Germline V gene lookup returns CDR1 SGHDT and CDR2 YYEEEE. V lost 0 bases and J lost 7, with 7 bases in between. CDR3 protein: CASSLGESGYTF. The CDR3 nucleotides read TGTGCCAGCAGCTTGGGTGAAAGTGGCTACACCTTC. The variable domain in full, completed from reference TRBV5-6 and TRBJ1-2, reads DAGVTQSPTHLIKTRGQQVTLRCSPKSGHDTVSWYQQALGQGPQFIFQYYEEEERQRGNFPDRFSGHQFPNYSSELNVNALLLGDSALYLCASSLGESGYTFGSGTRLTVV.

The chain has TRBV18 and TRBJ1-1; perhaps TRBD1 as D (5 bases). CDR3 size: 15 residues. Germline assignment: CDR1 KGHSH and CDR2 LQKENI. The V end was cut by 3 bases, the J end by 0 bases, with 11 bases between. CDR3 bases: TGTGCCAGCTCACCCTACGGGACTTTGAACACTGAAGCTTTCTTT. This codes for CASSPYGTLNTEAFF.

This clone was observed a single time. J is TRBJ1-2 and V is TRBV5-4; 7 bases are a match to TRBD1. CDR1 is SGHNT, CDR2 YYREEE, per germline (reference sequence). Unmatched junction bases numbered 9, after V lost 1 base and J lost 0 bases. CDR3 length: 17 residues. CDR3 sequence reads: CASSLRGGAGTNYGYTF. Here the CDR3 DNA reads TGTGCCAGCAGCTTGAGAGGGGGCGCCGGAACTAACTATGGCTACACCTTC.

This chain joins TRBV11-3 and TRBJ2-7, with D unresolved. The CDR3 has 14 amino acids. CDR1 is SGHNT and CDR2 is YENEEA in the germline V gene. Trimming took 4 bases from V and 3 from J, leaving 13 bases between them. The chain's CDR3 is CASSSPAGRYEQYF. The CDR3 region has the DNA TGTGCCAGCAGCTCCCCGGCAGGACGCTACGAGCAGTACTTC.

V gene TRBV6-6 combines with J gene TRBJ2-1; D tentatively reads TRBD1 or TRBD2 (6 bases each). This CDR3 is 15 amino acids long. CDR1 and CDR2 from the germline V gene are MNHNY and SVGAGI (reference sequence). The ends were cut back, 5 bases at V and 4 bases at J, with 15 bases in the middle. The CDR3 spells CASSITGTSYNEQFF. The CDR3, as DNA: TGTGCCAGCAGTATAACAGGGACTTCATACAATGAGCAGTTCTTC.

The V and J genes are TRBV5-6 and TRBJ2-7; the D gene is possibly TRBD1 (5 bases). The CDR3 runs 15 residues. Trimming left V 2 bases short and J 2 bases short, with 14 bases between. Germline V gives CDR1 SGHDT, CDR2 YYEEEE. The CDR3 sequence: CASSFSGQGTYEQYF. Here the CDR3 DNA reads TGTGCCAGCAGCTTTTCAGGGCAGGGAACCTACGAGCAGTACTTC. The full variable domain, completed using reference TRBV5-6 and TRBJ2-7, is DAGVTQSPTHLIKTRGQQVTLRCSPKSGHDTVSWYQQALGQGPQFIFQYYEEEERQRGNFPDRFSGHQFPNYSSELNVNALLLGDSALYLCASSFSGQGTYEQYFGPGTRLTVT.

The CDR3 spells CASSLGFGTYNEQFF. Here the CDR3 DNA reads TGTGCCAGCTCTTTAGGGTTTGGGACCTACAATGAGCAGTTCTTC. The V gene is TRBV4-2, the J gene TRBJ2-1, with D uncertain. Germline loops: CDR1 LGHNA, CDR2 YNFKEQ. The ends were cut back, 8 bases at V and 2 bases at J, with 16 bases in the middle. The CDR3 is 15 residues long.

To note about this clone: At one of its ends the junction is not consistent with the germline gene, which may arise from a read error. V gene TRBV7-2 combines with J gene TRBJ1-1, with D unresolved. This CDR3 contains 12 residues. Germline V lookup: CDR1 SGHTA, CDR2 FQGNSA. CDR3 bases: TGTGCCAGCAGCCTAGCCAGCGTTGAAGCTTTCTTT. Translating gives CASSLASVEAFF.

The V call is TRBV5-6, the J call TRBJ1-2; no clear D. With 3 bases removed from V and 7 bases from J, the gap between germline ends came to 19 bases. The CDR3 is 15 residues long. The V gene's germline CDR1 is SGHDT and CDR2 YYEEEE. Here the CDR3 reads CASSSGGPMAGGYTF. CDR3 bases: TGTGCCAGCAGCTCGGGCGGGCCTATGGCTGGTGGCTACACCTTC.

This rearrangement joins TRBV11-2 to TRBJ1-6; the match to TRBD1 covers 9 bases. After removal of 4 bases from V and 5 bases from J, the junction contained 6 bases not matched to a gene. The CDR3 is 16 residues long. CDR1 is SGHAT and CDR2 is FQNNGV in the germline V gene. CDR3 residues: CASSSTGGPNNSPLHF. CDR3 nucleotides: TGTGCCAGCAGCTCAACAGGGGGCCCCAATAATTCACCCCTCCACTTT.

The rearrangement links TRBV19 to TRBJ1-5, with D perhaps TRBD1 (6 bases). Germline values: CDR1 LNHDA, CDR2 SQIVND (reference sequence). The CDR3 has 14 amino acids. Trimming removed 5 bases from V and 4 bases from J, with 12 bases in between. DNA of the CDR3: TGTGCCAGTAGTCGGACAGAGTGGAATCAGCCCCAGCATTTT. This translates into CASSRTEWNQPQHF.

The chain carries TRBV5-1 and TRBJ1-2; 7 bases map to TRBD1. The germline gives CDR1 SGHRS, CDR2 YFSETQ. V shed 0 bases and J 8 bases; nucleotides not matched to a gene: 7. The CDR3 contains 14 residues. CDR3 sequence (DNA): TGCGCCAGCAGCTTGGCCGGACAGGTCTACGGCTACACCTTC. Residues: CASSLAGQVYGYTF.

V gene TRBV4-2 combines with J gene TRBJ2-7; possible D gene TRBD1, 6 bases. V was cut by 0 bases and J by 4 bases, with 22 bases left in between. The CDR3 extends over 18 amino acids. Germline-derived CDR1 and CDR2 are LGHNA and YNFKEQ. This chain's CDR3 is CASSQDMEDGGGPYEQYF. CDR3 nucleotides: TGTGCCAGCAGCCAAGATATGGAGGATGGGGGCGGGCCTTACGAGCAGTACTTC.

V gene TRBV6-5 combines with J gene TRBJ2-7, with D hard to call. CDR1 and CDR2 (germline): MNHEY, SVGAGI. V dropped 3 bases and J dropped 0 bases, with 12 bases sitting between them. This CDR3 region has 15 residues. Written as DNA, the CDR3 is TGTGCCAGCAGTTATGGTACAGCCAGCTCCTACGAGCAGTACTTC. The encoded protein is CASSYGTASSYEQYF.

In DNA, the CDR3 is TGTGCCAGCAGCTTGACAACTAGCGGGACCGGGGAGCTGTTTTTT. Translated, it gives CASSLTTSGTGELFF. The rearrangement uses TRBV5-5 and TRBJ2-2, with TRBD2 matching 9 bases. After removal of 1 base from V and 5 bases from J, the junction contained 3 bases not matched to a gene. CDR3 size: 15 residues. The V gene's germline CDR1 is SGHKS and CDR2 YYEKEE (reference sequence). Complete variable domain (other parts from reference TRBV5-5 and TRBJ2-2): DAGVTQSPTHLIKTRGQQVTLRCSPISGHKSVSWYQQVLGQGPQFIFQYYEKEERGRGNFPDRFSARQFPNYSSELNVNALLLGDSALYLCASSLTTSGTGELFFGEGSRLTVL.

The chain joins TRBV27 to TRBJ1-1; 11 bases match TRBD1. Trimming took 4 bases from V and 1 from J; bases not matched to a gene: 8. Germline V gene sequence: CDR1 MNHEY, CDR2 SMNVEV (reference sequence). The CDR3 sequence is 17 residues long. CDR3 loop: CASSWPGQGVSNTEAFF. CDR3 nucleotide sequence: TGTGCCAGCAGTTGGCCGGGACAGGGGGTTTCGAACACTGAAGCTTTCTTT.

This clone was seen just once. The chain recombines TRBV6-1 with TRBJ2-5; D unresolved. This CDR3 is built from 13 residues. V was shortened by 7 bases and J by 5 bases, with 14 bases between the two germline ends. In germline, CDR1 is MNHNS, CDR2 SASEGT. This chain's CDR3 is CASKGSGRETQYF. The DNA for the CDR3 is TGTGCCAGCAAGGGTTCCGGGCGGGAGACCCAGTACTTC.

The chain has TRBV19 and TRBJ2-1; no clear D. There are 11 residues in the CDR3. CDR1 is LNHDA, CDR2 SQIVND, per germline (reference sequence). Deletions cut 5 bases from V and 8 bases from J, with 7 bases between. The DNA for the CDR3 is TGTGCCAGTAGTCGTAGGGATGAGCAGTTCTTC. Translation: CASSRRDEQFF.

The V call is TRBV7-2, the J call TRBJ1-4; D call uncertain. CDR3 length: 13 residues. V was shortened by 5 bases and J by 0 bases, with 4 bases between the two germline ends. Germline CDR1 SGHTA, CDR2 FQGNSA. The chain's CDR3 is CASSQATNEKLFF. CDR3 nucleotide sequence: TGTGCCAGCAGCCAAGCAACTAATGAAAAACTGTTTTTT.

V and J are TRBV10-3 and TRBJ2-1; 8 nucleotides agree with TRBD2. Germline assignment: CDR1 ENHRY and CDR2 SYGVKD. This CDR3 has 16 amino acids. Germline trimming cut 2 bases from V and 2 bases from J; bases unmatched to any gene: 5. DNA for the CDR3: TGTGCCATCAGTGAGGACCGGGGGGGACCCTACAATGAGCAGTTCTTC. Encoded protein: CAISEDRGGPYNEQFF.